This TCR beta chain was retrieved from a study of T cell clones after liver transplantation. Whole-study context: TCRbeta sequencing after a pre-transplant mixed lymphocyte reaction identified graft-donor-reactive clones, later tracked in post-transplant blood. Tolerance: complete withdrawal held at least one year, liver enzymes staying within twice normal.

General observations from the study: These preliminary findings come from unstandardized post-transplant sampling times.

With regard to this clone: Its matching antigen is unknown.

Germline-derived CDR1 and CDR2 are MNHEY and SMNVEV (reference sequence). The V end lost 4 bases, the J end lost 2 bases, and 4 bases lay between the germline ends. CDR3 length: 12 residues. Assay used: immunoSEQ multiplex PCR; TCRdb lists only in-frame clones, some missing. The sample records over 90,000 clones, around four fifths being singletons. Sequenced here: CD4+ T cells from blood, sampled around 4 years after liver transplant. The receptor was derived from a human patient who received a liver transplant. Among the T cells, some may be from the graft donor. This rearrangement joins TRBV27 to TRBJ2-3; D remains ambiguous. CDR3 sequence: CASSYTTDTQYF. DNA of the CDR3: TGTGCCAGCAGTTACACCACAGATACGCAGTATTTT.